A single sample gave rise to the 3 T cell receptor beta chains below, sequenced in a study of CD8+CD57+ T cells in acquired aplastic anemia. TCR beta VDJ and CDR3 profiles were obtained from a genomic DNA template. Each CDR3 protein gets one entry after TCRdb re-called the reads with MiXCR. The profile shows tens of thousands of distinct CDR3 sequences, approximately 51% of them singletons. Sequencing input: sorted CD4+, CD8+, or CD8+CD57+ T cells (not recorded which) from PBMCs. Receptor source: a human donor in good health, serving as a control.

This clonotype was observed many times. V gene TRBV11-2 combines with J gene TRBJ2-7; the D is unclear. The germline gives CDR1 SGHAT, CDR2 FQNNGV. V was trimmed by 5 bases and J by 3 bases, leaving 8 bases between them. The CDR3 contains 12 residues. Here the CDR3 DNA reads TGTGCCAGCAGCCGACCCCACTACGAGCAGTACTTC. This translates into CASSRPHYEQYF.

V and J are TRBV29-1 and TRBJ2-1; TRBD1 matches 12 bases. Germline lookup yields CDR1 SQVTM and CDR2 ANQGSEA. This CDR3 has 15 amino acids. V dropped 6 bases and J dropped 4; count of bases not matched to a gene: 7. The DNA of the CDR3 is TGCAGCGTGGATGGGACAGGGGGCAGTTACAATGAGCAGTTCTTC. Protein sequence: CSVDGTGGSYNEQFF.

The rearrangement links TRBV18 to TRBJ2-1; the D gene could be TRBD1 or TRBD2 (6 bases each). Trimming shortened V by 3 bases and J by 4 bases, and 16 bases separated the two germline ends. Germline assignment: CDR1 KGHSH and CDR2 LQKENI. The CDR3 runs to 16 residues. CDR3 protein: CASSPSTGGGYNEQFF. CDR3 bases: TGTGCCAGCTCACCCTCGACAGGAGGGGGTTACAATGAGCAGTTCTTC.